This is a list of T cell receptor beta chains from one sample in a study of CD8 T cells in ankylosing spondylitis. One entry per CDR3 protein, called by TCRdb with MiXCR from the 5' RACE reads. The sample consists of a few hundred thousand distinct CDR3 sequences, about 18% of them appearing once. Source material: blood, either unsorted or a sorted T cell fraction (not recorded which). Receptor source: a male donor with ankylosing spondylitis or in good health (not recorded which). Both conserved end residues are trimmed from each CDR3. D genes are given only for firm matches. Clone sizes are given selectively: once, few, many, or a class where the clone is expanded.

13,TRBV10-2,TRBD2,NA,ASIKAGAEPGEQY
12,TRBV15,NA,NA,ATSREGNSYEQY
11,TRBV27,NA,NA,ASRTGVGGEQY
11,TRBV4-1,NA,NA,ASSQDVVYEQY
12,TRBV6-5,TRBD2,NA,ASSYGAGGGEQY
14,TRBV12-3/TRBV12-4,NA,NA,ASSLEALANGGEQF
14,TRBV25-1,TRBD2,NA,ASSEPPGLLPGELF
12,TRBV18,NA,few,ASSPRRRSYEQY
12,TRBV20-1,TRBD2,few,SASRGLEADTQY
11,TRBV24-1,NA,NA,ATREQGSDTQY
13,TRBV6-5,NA,few,ASSYSPGDGYGYT
15,TRBV20-1,TRBD2,many,SGDELAGGLGKNIQY
12,TRBV7-8,TRBD2,many,ASSYPSGSNEQF
12,TRBV3-1,TRBD1,NA,ASSRDRGQETQY
12,TRBV28,NA,NA,ASSFLAAYNEQF
16,TRBV5-6,TRBD2,NA,ASSFWTSGRWNTDTQY
11,TRBV29-1,TRBD1,many,SVRGGALETQY
12,TRBV7-9,NA,NA,ASSLVGGGTEAF
13,TRBV12-3/TRBV12-4,TRBD1,few,ASSAKPTGGQPLH
11,TRBV25-1,NA,few,ASDRQFLYEQY
7,TRBV29-1,NA,few,PYYFEQF
14,TRBV7-9,TRBD1,NA,ASSRPGTGPGTEAF
9,TRBV4-2,NA,many,ASSQGWDYT
11,TRBV29-1,NA,few,SVVSRGAGTQY
10,TRBV27,NA,few,ASSTATDTQY
15,TRBV20-1,TRBD2,once,SARDGVGRAPISTQY
13,TRBV9,TRBD2,NA,ASSAGGVDTGELF
13,TRBV4-1,TRBD2,NA,ASSNQGRLADEQF
14,TRBV6-1,TRBD2,NA,ASSEVVAGAYNEQF
13,TRBV29-1,NA,NA,SVGSGYAFPGELF
13,TRBV29-1,TRBD2,NA,SVFGLADLYNELF
11,TRBV4-3,TRBD1,few,ASSPWTGFGYT
10,TRBV28,NA,NA,ASSSLWDEQF
13,TRBV7-3,NA,once,ASSSSSESTDTQY
19,TRBV4-1,TRBD2,many,ASSQAGRVQSGGNSKNIQY
11,TRBV9,NA,NA,ASSADNQETQY
9,TRBV25-1,NA,NA,ASKGGPEQY
15,TRBV4-2,TRBD2,NA,ASSQDRLAGGRYEQY
12,TRBV7-8,NA,few,ASSFFGDTDTQY
12,TRBV20-1,NA,few,SARPGRIPYEQY
14,TRBV4-3,NA,many,ASSPTETVNTGELF